This is a list of T cell receptor beta chains from one sample in a study of blood T cell repertoires in COVID-19. Clones were sequenced by immunoSEQ multiplex PCR, and TCRdb holds only the in-frame ones, with some missing. This sample has about 95,000 clones, with more than 80% found just once. Material: peripheral blood. The source is a man older than 75 with COVID-19, enrolled during active disease. CDR3s include the opening cysteine and the closing phenylalanine or tryptophan. The order of the fields is J gene, V gene, clone size, D gene, CDR3 protein, CDR3 DNA. D genes are given only for firm matches. Clone size is stated in some rows and not others, as once, few, many or a class when expanded.

j_call: TRBJ1-1; v_call: TRBV3-1/TRBV3-2; clone_size: NA; d_call: TRBD1; cdr3_aa: CASSQPAGTGGANTEAFF; cdr3_nt: TGTGCCAGCAGCCAGCCCGCCGGGACAGGGGGGGCGAACACTGAAGCTTTCTTT
j_call: TRBJ1-2; v_call: TRBV10-3; clone_size: NA; d_call: NA; cdr3_aa: CAIWGGETHGYTF; cdr3_nt: TGTGCCATCTGGGGGGGGGAAACACATGGCTACACCTTC
j_call: TRBJ1-1; v_call: TRBV6-5; clone_size: NA; d_call: NA; cdr3_aa: CASSYRGMNTEAFF; cdr3_nt: TGTGCCAGCAGTTACAGGGGTATGAACACTGAAGCTTTCTTT
j_call: TRBJ1-1; v_call: TRBV11-1; clone_size: NA; d_call: NA; cdr3_aa: CASSLNKNTEAFF; cdr3_nt: TGTGCCAGCAGCTTAAACAAAAACACTGAAGCTTTCTTT
j_call: TRBJ2-3; v_call: TRBV29-1; clone_size: NA; d_call: TRBD2; cdr3_aa: CSVDLLAGVGTDTQYF; cdr3_nt: TGCAGCGTTGACTTGCTAGCGGGAGTTGGCACAGATACGCAGTATTTT
j_call: TRBJ1-2; v_call: TRBV6-1; clone_size: NA; d_call: NA; cdr3_aa: CASSERGRGRGGYTF; cdr3_nt: TGTGCCAGCAGTGAACGGGGGCGGGGGAGAGGAGGCTACACCTTC
j_call: TRBJ2-6; v_call: TRBV7-9; clone_size: NA; d_call: TRBD1; cdr3_aa: CASSRGGDSYSGANVLTF; cdr3_nt: TGTGCCAGCAGCAGAGGTGGGGACAGCTACTCTGGGGCCAACGTCCTGACTTTC
j_call: TRBJ2-2; v_call: TRBV5-8; clone_size: NA; d_call: NA; cdr3_aa: CASLVGQGKNTGELFF; cdr3_nt: TGTGCCAGCTTGGTAGGGCAGGGGAAGAACACCGGGGAGCTGTTTTTT
j_call: TRBJ2-1; v_call: TRBV5-4; clone_size: NA; d_call: TRBD1; cdr3_aa: CASSGKQGSSYNEQFF; cdr3_nt: TGTGCCAGCAGCGGGAAACAGGGGAGCTCCTACAATGAGCAGTTCTTC
j_call: TRBJ1-1; v_call: TRBV19; clone_size: NA; d_call: NA; cdr3_aa: CASSIVVGEAFF; cdr3_nt: TGTGCCAGTAGTATAGTTGTCGGTGAAGCTTTCTTT
j_call: TRBJ2-6; v_call: TRBV30; clone_size: NA; d_call: TRBD2; cdr3_aa: CAWSVRSAGVFISGANVLTF; cdr3_nt: TGTGCCTGGAGTGTACGATCAGCGGGGGTTTTTATATCTGGGGCCAACGTCCTGACTTTC
j_call: TRBJ2-1; v_call: TRBV6-5; clone_size: once; d_call: TRBD2; cdr3_aa: CASQELAGVANEQFF; cdr3_nt: TGTGCCAGCCAAGAACTAGCGGGAGTCGCCAATGAGCAGTTCTTC
j_call: TRBJ2-1; v_call: TRBV5-1; clone_size: once; d_call: NA; cdr3_aa: CASRLGTWSSYNEQFF; cdr3_nt: TGCGCCAGCAGACTAGGGACTTGGAGCTCCTACAATGAGCAGTTCTTC
j_call: TRBJ2-1; v_call: TRBV19; clone_size: NA; d_call: TRBD1; cdr3_aa: CASNDPGTGYNEQFF; cdr3_nt: TGTGCCAGTAATGATCCCGGGACAGGGTACAATGAGCAGTTCTTC
j_call: TRBJ2-7; v_call: TRBV5-6; clone_size: NA; d_call: NA; cdr3_aa: CASSFFGSQRVYEQYF; cdr3_nt: TGTGCCAGCAGCTTTTTTGGGAGTCAAAGAGTCTACGAGCAGTACTTC
j_call: TRBJ2-7; v_call: TRBV4-1; clone_size: NA; d_call: NA; cdr3_aa: CASSQPLGNEQYF; cdr3_nt: TGCGCCAGCAGCCAGCCTCTCGGGAACGAGCAGTACTTC
j_call: TRBJ2-7; v_call: TRBV7-2; clone_size: NA; d_call: NA; cdr3_aa: CASSTMLGVPWQYF; cdr3_nt: TGTGCCAGCAGTACTATGCTCGGGGTACCATGGCAGTACTTC
j_call: TRBJ1-1; v_call: TRBV18; clone_size: once; d_call: TRBD1; cdr3_aa: CASSPQTGLNTEAFF; cdr3_nt: TGTGCCAGCTCACCTCAGACAGGGTTGAACACTGAAGCTTTCTTT
j_call: TRBJ1-2; v_call: TRBV19; clone_size: few; d_call: TRBD1; cdr3_aa: CASSIRTGTSYGYTF; cdr3_nt: TGTGCCAGTAGTATTCGGACAGGAACCAGCTATGGCTACACCTTC
j_call: TRBJ1-5; v_call: TRBV6-2/TRBV6-3; clone_size: NA; d_call: NA; cdr3_aa: CASSPRPGRGSQPQHF; cdr3_nt: TGTGCCAGCAGTCCCCGTCCCGGGAGAGGGAGTCAGCCCCAGCATTTT
j_call: TRBJ2-3; v_call: TRBV10-3; clone_size: few; d_call: TRBD2; cdr3_aa: CAISTSGGSDTQYF; cdr3_nt: TGTGCCATCAGCACTAGCGGGGGGTCAGATACGCAGTATTTT
j_call: TRBJ2-5; v_call: TRBV5-1; clone_size: NA; d_call: TRBD2; cdr3_aa: CASSFGGQETQYF; cdr3_nt: TGCGCCAGCAGCTTCGGGGGGCAAGAGACCCAGTACTTC
j_call: TRBJ2-3; v_call: TRBV12-5; clone_size: NA; d_call: NA; cdr3_aa: CASGLYPWGVDTQYF; cdr3_nt: TGTGCTAGTGGTTTGTACCCGTGGGGCGTGGATACGCAGTATTTT
j_call: TRBJ2-7; v_call: TRBV5-4; clone_size: NA; d_call: NA; cdr3_aa: CASSLEQGRGHEQYF; cdr3_nt: TGTGCCAGCAGCTTGGAACAGGGTAGAGGACACGAGCAGTACTTC
j_call: TRBJ1-5; v_call: TRBV5-1; clone_size: NA; d_call: NA; cdr3_aa: CASSLAGTTNQPQHF; cdr3_nt: TGCGCCAGCAGCTTAGCGGGGACTACCAATCAGCCCCAGCATTTT
j_call: TRBJ2-7; v_call: TRBV30; clone_size: once; d_call: TRBD2; cdr3_aa: CAWPSGISYEQYF; cdr3_nt: TGTGCCTGGCCCAGCGGGATCTCCTACGAGCAGTACTTC
j_call: TRBJ1-2; v_call: TRBV5-6; clone_size: NA; d_call: NA; cdr3_aa: CASSLWATGNYGYTF; cdr3_nt: TGTGCCAGCAGCTTATGGGCGACAGGAAACTATGGCTACACCTTC
j_call: TRBJ1-6; v_call: TRBV15; clone_size: NA; d_call: NA; cdr3_aa: CATRAEDSPLHF; cdr3_nt: TGTGCCACCAGGGCCGAGGATTCACCCCTCCACTTT